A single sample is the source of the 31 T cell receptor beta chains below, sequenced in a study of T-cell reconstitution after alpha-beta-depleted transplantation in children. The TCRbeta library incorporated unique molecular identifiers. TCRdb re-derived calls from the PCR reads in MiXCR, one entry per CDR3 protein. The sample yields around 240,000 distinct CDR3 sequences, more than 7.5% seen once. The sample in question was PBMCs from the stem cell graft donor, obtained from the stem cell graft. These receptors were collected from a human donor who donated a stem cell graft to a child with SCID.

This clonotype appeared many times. Here the CDR3 reads CASSLYDRSSYEQYF. CDR3 bases: TGTGCCAGCAGTCTCTACGACCGTTCCTCCTACGAGCAGTACTTC. The gene calls are TRBV28 and TRBJ2-7; D ambiguous. The CDR3 is 15 residues long. V shed 5 bases and J shed 0 bases, with 14 bases lying between them. CDR1 and CDR2 from the germline V gene are MDHEN and SYDVKM.

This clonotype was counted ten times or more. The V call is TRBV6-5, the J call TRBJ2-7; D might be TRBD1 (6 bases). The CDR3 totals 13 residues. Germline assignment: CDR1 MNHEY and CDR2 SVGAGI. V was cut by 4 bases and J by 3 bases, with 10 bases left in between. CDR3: CASSSRDNYEQYF. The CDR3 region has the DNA TGTGCCAGCAGTTCCCGGGACAACTACGAGCAGTACTTC.

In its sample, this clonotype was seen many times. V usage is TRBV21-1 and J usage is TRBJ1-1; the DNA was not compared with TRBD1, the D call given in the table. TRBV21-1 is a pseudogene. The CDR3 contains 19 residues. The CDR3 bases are TGTGCCAGCAGCATCAACCCCCCGGGACAGGGGGGACGTTACACTGAAGCTTTCTTT. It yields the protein CASSINPPGQGGRYTEAFF.

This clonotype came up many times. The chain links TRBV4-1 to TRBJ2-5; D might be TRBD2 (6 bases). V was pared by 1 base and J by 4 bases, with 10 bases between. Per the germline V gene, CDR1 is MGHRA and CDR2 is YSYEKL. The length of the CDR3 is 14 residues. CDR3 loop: CASSQGLDGETQYF. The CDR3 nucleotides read TGCGCCAGCAGCCAAGGACTAGATGGAGAGACCCAGTACTTC.

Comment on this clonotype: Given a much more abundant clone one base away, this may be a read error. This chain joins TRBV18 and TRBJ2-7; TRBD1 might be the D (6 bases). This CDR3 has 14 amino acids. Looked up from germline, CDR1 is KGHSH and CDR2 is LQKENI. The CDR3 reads CASSPADRQYAQYF. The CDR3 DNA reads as TGTGCCAGCTCACCTGCGGACAGACAGTACGCGCAGTACTTC.

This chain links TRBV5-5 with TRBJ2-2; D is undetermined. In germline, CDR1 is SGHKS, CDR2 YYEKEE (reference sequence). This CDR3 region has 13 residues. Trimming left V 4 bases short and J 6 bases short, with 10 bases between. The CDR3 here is CASSPWVPGELFF. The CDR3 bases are TGTGCCAGCAGCCCGTGGGTCCCCGGGGAGCTGTTTTTT.

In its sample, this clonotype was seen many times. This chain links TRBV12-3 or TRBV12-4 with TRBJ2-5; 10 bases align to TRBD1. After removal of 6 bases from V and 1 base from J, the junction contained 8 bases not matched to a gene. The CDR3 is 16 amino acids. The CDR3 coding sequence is TGTGCCAGCAGCCGGGACAGGGGCTATCTCCAAGAGACCCAGTACTTC. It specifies CASSRDRGYLQETQYF.

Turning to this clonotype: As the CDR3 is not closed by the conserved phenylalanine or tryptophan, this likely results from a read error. CDR3 amino acids: CATSVPGQGNNEQFL. Written as DNA, the CDR3 is TGTGCCACCAGTGTGCCGGGACAGGGTAACAATGAGCAGTTCCTC. V is TRBV24-1 and J is TRBJ2-1; 9 bases align to TRBD1. The CDR3 contains 15 residues. V dropped 5 bases and J dropped 5; count of bases not matched to a gene: 6. Germline values: CDR1 KGHDR, CDR2 SFDVKD.

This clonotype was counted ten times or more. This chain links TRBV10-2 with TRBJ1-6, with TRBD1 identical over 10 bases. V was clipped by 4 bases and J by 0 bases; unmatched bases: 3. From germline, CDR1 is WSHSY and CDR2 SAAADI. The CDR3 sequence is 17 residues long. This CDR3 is CASSGTGGISYNSPLHF. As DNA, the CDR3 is TGCGCCAGCAGTGGGACAGGGGGAATCTCCTATAATTCACCCCTCCACTTT.

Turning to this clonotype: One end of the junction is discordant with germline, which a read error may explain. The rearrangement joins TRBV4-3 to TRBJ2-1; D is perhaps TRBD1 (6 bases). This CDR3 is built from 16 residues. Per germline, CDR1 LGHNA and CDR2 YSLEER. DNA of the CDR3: TGCGCCAGCAGCCTAGACCTCCAGGGGTCCTACAATGAACAGTTCTTC. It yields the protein CASSLDLQGSYNEQFF.

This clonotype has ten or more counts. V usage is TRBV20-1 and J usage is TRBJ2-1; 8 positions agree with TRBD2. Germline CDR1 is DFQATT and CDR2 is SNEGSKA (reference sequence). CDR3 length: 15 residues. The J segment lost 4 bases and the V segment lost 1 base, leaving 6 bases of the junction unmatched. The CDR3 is CSARGGGGMYNEQFF. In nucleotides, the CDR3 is TGCAGTGCTAGAGGTGGCGGGGGGATGTACAATGAGCAGTTCTTC.

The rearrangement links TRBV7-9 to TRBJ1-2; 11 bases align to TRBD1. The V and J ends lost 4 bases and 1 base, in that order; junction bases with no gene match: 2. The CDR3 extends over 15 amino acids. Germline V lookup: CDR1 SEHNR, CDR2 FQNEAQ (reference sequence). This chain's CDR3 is CASSSGTGGNYGYTF. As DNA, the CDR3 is TGTGCCAGCAGCTCCGGGACAGGGGGTAACTATGGCTACACCTTC.

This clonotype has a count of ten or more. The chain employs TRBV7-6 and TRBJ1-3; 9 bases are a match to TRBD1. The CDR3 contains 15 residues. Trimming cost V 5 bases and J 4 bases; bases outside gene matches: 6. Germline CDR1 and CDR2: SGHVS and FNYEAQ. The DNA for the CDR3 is TGTGCCAGCAGCCCCGGGACAGGGACCGGAAACACCATATATTTT. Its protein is CASSPGTGTGNTIYF.

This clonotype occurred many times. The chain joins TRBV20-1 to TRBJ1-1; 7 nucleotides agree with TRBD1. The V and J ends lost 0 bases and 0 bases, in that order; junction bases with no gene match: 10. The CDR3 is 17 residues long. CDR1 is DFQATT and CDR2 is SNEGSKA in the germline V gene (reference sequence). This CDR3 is CSARDVLGGGLNTEAFF. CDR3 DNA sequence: TGCAGTGCTAGAGATGTACTAGGGGGCGGCTTGAACACTGAAGCTTTCTTT.

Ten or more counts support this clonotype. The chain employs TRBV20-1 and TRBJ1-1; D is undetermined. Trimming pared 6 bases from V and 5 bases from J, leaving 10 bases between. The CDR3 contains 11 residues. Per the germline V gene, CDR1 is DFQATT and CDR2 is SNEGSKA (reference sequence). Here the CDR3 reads CSASRGTEAFF. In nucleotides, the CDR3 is TGCAGTGCCAGCCGCGGAACTGAAGCTTTCTTT.

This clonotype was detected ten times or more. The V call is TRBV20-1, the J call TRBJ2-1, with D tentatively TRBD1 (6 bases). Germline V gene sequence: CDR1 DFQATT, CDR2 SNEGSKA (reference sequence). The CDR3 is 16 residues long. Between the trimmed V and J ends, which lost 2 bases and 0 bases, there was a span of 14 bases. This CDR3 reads CSARRGVGASYNEQFF. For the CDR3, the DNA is TGCAGTGCTAGAAGAGGGGTGGGGGCCTCCTACAATGAGCAGTTCTTC.

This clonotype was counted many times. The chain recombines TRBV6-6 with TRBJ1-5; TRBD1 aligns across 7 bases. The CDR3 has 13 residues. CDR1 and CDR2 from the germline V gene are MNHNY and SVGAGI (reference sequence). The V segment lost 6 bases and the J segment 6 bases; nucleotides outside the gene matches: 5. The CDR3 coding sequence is TGTGCCAGCAGCCAACAGGGGAGTCAGCCCCAGCATTTT. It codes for CASSQQGSQPQHF.

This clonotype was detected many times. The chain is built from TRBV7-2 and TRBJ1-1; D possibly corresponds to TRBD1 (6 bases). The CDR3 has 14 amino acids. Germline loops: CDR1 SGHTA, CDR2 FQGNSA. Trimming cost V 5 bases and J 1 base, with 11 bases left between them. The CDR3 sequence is CASSPQQGNTEAFF. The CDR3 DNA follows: TGTGCCAGCAGCCCGCAACAGGGGAACACTGAAGCTTTCTTT. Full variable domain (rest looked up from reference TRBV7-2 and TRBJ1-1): GAGVSQSPSNKVTEKGKDVELRCDPISGHTALYWYRQSLGQGLEFLIYFQGNSAPDKSGLPSDRFSAERTGGSVSTLTIQRTQQEDSAVYLCASSPQQGNTEAFFGQGTRLTVV.

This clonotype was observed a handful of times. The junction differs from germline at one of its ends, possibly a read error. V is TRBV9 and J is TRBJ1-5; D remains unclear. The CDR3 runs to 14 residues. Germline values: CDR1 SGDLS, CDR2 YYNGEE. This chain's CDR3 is CASSVGPSNQPQHF. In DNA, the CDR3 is TGTGCCAGCAGTGTAGGGCCGAGCAATCAGCCCCAGCATTTT.

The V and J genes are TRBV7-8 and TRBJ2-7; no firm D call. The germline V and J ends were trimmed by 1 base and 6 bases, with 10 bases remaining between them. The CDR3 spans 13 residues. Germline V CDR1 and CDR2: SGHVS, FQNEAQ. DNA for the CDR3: TGTGCCAGCAGCTTAGTAGTAGGGCGCGAGCAGTACTTC. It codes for CASSLVVGREQYF.

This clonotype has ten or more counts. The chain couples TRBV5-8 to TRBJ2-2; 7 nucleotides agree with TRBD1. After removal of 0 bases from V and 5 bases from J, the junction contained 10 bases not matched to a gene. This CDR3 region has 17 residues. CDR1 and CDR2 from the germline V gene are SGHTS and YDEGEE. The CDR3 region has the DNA TGTGCCAGCAGCTTGGAGGGTGACAGGGAAGGGACCGGGGAGCTGTTTTTT. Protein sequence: CASSLEGDREGTGELFF.

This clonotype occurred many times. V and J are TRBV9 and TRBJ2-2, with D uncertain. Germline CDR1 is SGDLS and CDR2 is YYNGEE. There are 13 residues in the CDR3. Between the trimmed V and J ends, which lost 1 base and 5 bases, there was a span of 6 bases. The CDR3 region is CASSVQWTGELFF. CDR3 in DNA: TGTGCCAGCAGCGTACAGTGGACCGGGGAGCTGTTTTTT.

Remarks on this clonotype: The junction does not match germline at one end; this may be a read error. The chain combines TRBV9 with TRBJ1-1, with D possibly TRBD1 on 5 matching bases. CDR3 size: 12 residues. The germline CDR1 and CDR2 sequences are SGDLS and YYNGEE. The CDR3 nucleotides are TGTGCCAGCAGCTCAACGACGGGGGTGAGCCTCTTT. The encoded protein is CASSSTTGVSLF.

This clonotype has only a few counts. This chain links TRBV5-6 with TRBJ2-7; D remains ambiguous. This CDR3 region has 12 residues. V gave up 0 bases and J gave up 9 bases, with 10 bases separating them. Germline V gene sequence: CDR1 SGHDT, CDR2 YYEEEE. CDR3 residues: CASSLGTWRQYF. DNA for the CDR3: TGTGCCAGCAGCTTGGGTACGTGGCGGCAGTACTTC.

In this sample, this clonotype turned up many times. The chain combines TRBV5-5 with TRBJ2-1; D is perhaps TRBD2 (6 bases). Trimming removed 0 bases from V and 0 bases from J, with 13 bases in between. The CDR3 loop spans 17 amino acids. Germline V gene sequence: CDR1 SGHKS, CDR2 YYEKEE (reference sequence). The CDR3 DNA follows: TGTGCCAGCAGCTTGGGTCCCGGGACTTCCTCCTACAATGAGCAGTTCTTC. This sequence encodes CASSLGPGTSSYNEQFF.

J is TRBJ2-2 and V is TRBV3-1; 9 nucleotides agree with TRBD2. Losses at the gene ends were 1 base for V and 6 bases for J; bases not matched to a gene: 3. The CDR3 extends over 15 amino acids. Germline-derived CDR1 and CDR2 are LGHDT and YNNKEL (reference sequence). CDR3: CASSQGRGGAGELFF. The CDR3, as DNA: TGTGCCAGCAGCCAAGGGCGGGGGGGCGCCGGGGAGCTGTTTTTT.

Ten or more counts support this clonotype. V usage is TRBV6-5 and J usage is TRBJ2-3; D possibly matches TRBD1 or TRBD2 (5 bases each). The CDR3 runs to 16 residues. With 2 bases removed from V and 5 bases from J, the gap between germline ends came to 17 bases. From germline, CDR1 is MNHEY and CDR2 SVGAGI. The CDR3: CASSYGDGSGGDTQYF. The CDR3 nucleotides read TGTGCCAGCAGTTACGGGGATGGCAGTGGGGGAGATACGCAGTATTTT.

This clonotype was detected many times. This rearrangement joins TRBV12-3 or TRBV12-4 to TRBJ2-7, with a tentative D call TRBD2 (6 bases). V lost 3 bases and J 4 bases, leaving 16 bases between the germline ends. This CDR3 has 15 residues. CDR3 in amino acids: CASSLFLGGGYEQYF. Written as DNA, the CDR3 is TGTGCCAGCAGTTTGTTTTTGGGAGGAGGGTACGAGCAGTACTTC.

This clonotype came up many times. The DNA of the CDR3 is TGCAGTGCCCGTGGGGGGGGGCAGGACGGGGAGCTGTTTTTT. It translates to CSARGGGQDGELFF. V gene TRBV20-1 combines with J gene TRBJ2-2, with D possibly TRBD2 on 7 matching bases. Between the trimmed V and J ends, which lost 6 bases and 7 bases, there was a span of 18 bases. The CDR3 consists of 14 residues. The germline V gene encodes CDR1 DFQATT and CDR2 SNEGSKA (reference sequence).

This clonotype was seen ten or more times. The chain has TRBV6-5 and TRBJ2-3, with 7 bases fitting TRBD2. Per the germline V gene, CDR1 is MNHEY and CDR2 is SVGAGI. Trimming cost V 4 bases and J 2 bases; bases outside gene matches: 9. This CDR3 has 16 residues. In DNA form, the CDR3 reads TGTGCCAGCAGTTCCATTTCCGCGGGGGACACAGATACGCAGTATTTT. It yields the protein CASSSISAGDTDTQYF.

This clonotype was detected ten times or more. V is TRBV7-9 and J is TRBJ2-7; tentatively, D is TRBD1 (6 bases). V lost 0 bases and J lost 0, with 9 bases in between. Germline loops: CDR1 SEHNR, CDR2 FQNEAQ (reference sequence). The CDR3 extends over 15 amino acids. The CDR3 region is CASSLALDSSYEQYF. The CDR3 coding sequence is TGTGCCAGCAGCTTAGCGCTGGACAGCTCCTACGAGCAGTACTTC.